This T cell receptor (beta chain) appears in the sequencing data of a study of T cell repertoires in cytomegalovirus infection. Study summary: It can be stated that public TCR beta signatures indicated CMV infection as well as a matching HLA type.

Whole-study findings and limits: HLA-C-restricted CMV-specific TCR beta clonotypes prevailed in the ex vivo response.

This clonotype was observed a few times. Its antigen is not identified. TCRdb re-derived calls from the reads in MiXCR, one entry per CDR3 protein. This sample has approximately 250,000 distinct CDR3 sequences, with 9% to 15% found just once. Trimming left V 1 base short and J 4 bases short, with 10 bases between. Germline V gene sequence: CDR1 SEHNR, CDR2 FQNEAQ (reference sequence). The CDR3 is 14 amino acids. This receptor was taken from a human donor in good health (CMV status not recorded). Some clones in this sample may be carry-over from other donors' samples. Sequenced input: PBMCs. The V and J genes are TRBV7-9 and TRBJ1-1; the D is unclear. The CDR3 sequence is CASSLEGVATEAFF. The CDR3 DNA reads as TGTGCCAGCAGCTTAGAGGGCGTAGCCACTGAAGCTTTCTTT.